These 5 T cell receptor beta chains share one sample of origin, sequenced in a study of blood T cells in healthy people across ages (dated by TCRdb to about 2015). Library method: 5' RACE. The reads were generated on an Illumina HiSeq 2500. A second roughly 7 to 12 cycle PCR used a sample-barcoded 5' primer and a J-beta primer mix. In TCRdb, the public reads were trimmed at Q25 with fastp and aligned with MiXCR, with productive beta chains retained. Each CDR3 protein gets just one entry, which takes the most common genes and DNA from the rows behind it. In all, the sample holds roughly 650,000 distinct CDR3 sequences, and about 32% of those were seen once. The biggest ten clones account for about 16% of the sample. Sequences were obtained from blood. Every receptor here comes from an elderly woman in good health. Donor details come from another sample of the same person, matched by shared clones.

V and J are TRBV7-9 and TRBJ2-3; maybe TRBD2 (6 bases). CDR1 and CDR2 (germline): SEHNR, FQNEAQ (reference sequence). V gave up 5 bases and J gave up 4 bases, with 19 bases separating them. The CDR3 contains 16 residues. This CDR3 reads CASSRFAGRRPDTQYF. Written as DNA, the CDR3 is TGTGCCAGCAGCCGATTCGCGGGGAGACGCCCAGATACGCAGTATTTT.

A word on this clonotype: This clone may be a read error of a much larger clone one base away. The chain combines TRBV25-1 with TRBJ2-1; D assignment may be TRBD1 or TRBD2 (5 bases each). CDR1 and CDR2 (germline): MGHDK, SYGVNS. This CDR3 has 14 amino acids. V lost 3 bases and J lost 12, with 18 bases in between. The CDR3 spells CASSDPGRSYSQFF. The CDR3 bases are TGTGCCAGCAGTGATCCGGGACGTTCCTACTCGCAGTTCTTC.

In its sample, this clonotype was seen many times. The rearrangement links TRBV3-1 to TRBJ2-3; TRBD1 is a possible D gene (5 bases). Per germline, CDR1 LGHDT and CDR2 YNNKEL (reference sequence). V gave up 0 bases and J gave up 6 bases, with 10 bases separating them. The CDR3 is 14 amino acids. DNA for the CDR3: TGTGCCAGCAGCCAAGATCTTGCAGGGGATACGCAGTATTTT. It is translated as CASSQDLAGDTQYF.

The chain joins TRBV20-1 to TRBJ2-1; D is possibly TRBD1 (6 bases). The CDR3 has 12 amino acids. Per the germline V gene, CDR1 is DFQATT and CDR2 is SNEGSKA (reference sequence). In DNA form, the CDR3 reads TGCAGAGTAATAGGACAGTACAATGAGCAGTTCTTC. Protein: CRVIGQYNEQFF.

In this sample, this clonotype turned up many times. V and J are TRBV6-5 and TRBJ1-5; no firm D call. CDR1 and CDR2 (germline): MNHEY, SVGAGI. Trimming stripped 10 bases from V and 2 bases from J, with 12 bases between. The CDR3 consists of 13 residues. CDR3 region: CATKAGGNQPQHF. The CDR3 nucleotides read TGTGCCACCAAAGCCGGGGGCAATCAGCCCCAGCATTTT.